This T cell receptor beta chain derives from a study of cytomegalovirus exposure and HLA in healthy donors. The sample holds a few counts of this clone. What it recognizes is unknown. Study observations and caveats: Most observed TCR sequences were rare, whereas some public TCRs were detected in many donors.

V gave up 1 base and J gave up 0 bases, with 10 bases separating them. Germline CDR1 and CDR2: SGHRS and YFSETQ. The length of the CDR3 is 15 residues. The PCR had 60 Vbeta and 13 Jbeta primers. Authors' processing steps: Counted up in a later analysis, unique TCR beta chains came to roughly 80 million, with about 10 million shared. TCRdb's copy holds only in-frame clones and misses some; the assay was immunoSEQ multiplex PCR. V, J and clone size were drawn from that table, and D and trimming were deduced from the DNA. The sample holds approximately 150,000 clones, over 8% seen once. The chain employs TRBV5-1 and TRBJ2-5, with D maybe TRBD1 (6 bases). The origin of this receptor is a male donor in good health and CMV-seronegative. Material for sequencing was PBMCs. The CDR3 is CASSLTGNNQETQYF. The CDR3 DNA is TGCGCCAGCAGCTTGACAGGGAACAACCAAGAGACCCAGTACTTC.